This T cell receptor beta chain came from a study of shared clonotypes between healthy human individuals. Background on the study: Used for every donor were three CD4 naive, three CD4 memory, two CD8 naive and one CD8 memory plate. Overall study findings and caveats: It was observed that 5% to 6% of naive CD4 clonotypes were shared across several donors. Represented diversity (both genetic and exposure-history) was limited by the small number of donors.

This clone was counted once. The antigen remains undetermined. Distinct nucleotide sequences in the sample also encode this CDR3. Authors' processing steps: Filtering differed since immunoSEQ provided only junctions, with no quality scores. Repertoires were generated with immunoSEQ multiplex PCR, while TCRdb's copy carries only in-frame clones and drops some. V, J and clone size derive from that table, while D and trimming were established from the DNA sequence. The profile shows about 820,000 clones, about 92% of them singletons. Naive CD8 isolation took CD45RO-negative cells positively selected for CCR7 and excluded terminally differentiated effector memory CD45RA+ cells. This clonotype was obtained from a man aged 25 to 45 in good health. The sequencing input was naive CD8+ T cells sorted from blood.

CDR3 sequence reads: CASSLGTDYEQYF. DNA of the CDR3: TGTGCCAGCAGTTTAGGGACAGATTACGAGCAGTACTTC. The J gene is TRBJ2-7, the V gene TRBV27; 7 bases line up with TRBD1. CDR1 is MNHEY, CDR2 SMNVEV, per germline (reference sequence). V shed 2 bases and J 4 bases; nucleotides not matched to a gene: 2. The CDR3 spans 13 residues.